The 22 T cell receptor beta chains in this list originate from one sample, sequenced in a study of T cells after yellow fever vaccination. One entry per CDR3 protein, called by TCRdb with MiXCR from the 5' RACE reads. In the table there are some 290,000 distinct CDR3 sequences, over 8.5% of which are singletons. The source material was CD4+ T cells sorted from PBMCs, sampled 45 days after the yellow fever booster vaccination. The receptors shown here come from a man between 18 and 35 years old who received the YFV17D yellow fever vaccine.

The chain carries TRBV18 and TRBJ1-3; possible D gene TRBD1, 6 bases. Between the trimmed V and J ends, which lost 2 bases and 4 bases, there was a span of 12 bases. The V gene's germline CDR1 is KGHSH and CDR2 LQKENI. The CDR3 is 15 residues long. The CDR3 DNA reads TGTGCCAGCTCACCAATGAGGGGGGACGGAAACACCATATATTTT. Protein product: CASSPMRGDGNTIYF.

The chain employs TRBV5-1 and TRBJ2-1, with 7 bases that match TRBD2. The V segment lost 4 bases and the J segment 6 bases; nucleotides outside the gene matches: 7. Per the germline V gene, CDR1 is SGHRS and CDR2 is YFSETQ. The CDR3 runs to 14 residues. CDR3 nucleotides: TGCGCCAGCAGCCCCGTGCCGGGGGGCAATGAGCAGTTCTTC. Protein sequence: CASSPVPGGNEQFF.

This clonotype has more than one count but fewer than ten. This chain joins TRBV2 and TRBJ1-5; no firm D call. V was trimmed by 3 bases and J by 3 bases, leaving 9 bases between them. Germline V gene sequence: CDR1 SNHLY, CDR2 FYNNEI. There are 14 residues in the CDR3. The CDR3 coding sequence is TGTGCCAGCAGTGATCGGAATATCAATCAGCCCCAGCATTTT. Encoded protein: CASSDRNINQPQHF.

The sample holds many counts of this clonotype. The chain couples TRBV11-2 to TRBJ1-5, with TRBD1 as a possible D gene (5 bases). V shed 4 bases and J shed 7 bases, with 17 bases lying between them. The CDR3 has 15 amino acids. Germline V CDR1 and CDR2: SGHAT, FQNNGV. The CDR3 coding sequence is TGTGCCAGCAGCTGGGGCGGAGGACGAGGCCAGCCCCAGCATTTT. It is translated as CASSWGGGRGQPQHF.

V usage is TRBV9 and J usage is TRBJ2-4; 8 nucleotides match TRBD2. Trimming cost V 0 bases and J 6 bases; bases outside gene matches: 11. The CDR3 sequence is 17 residues long. Germline CDR1 SGDLS, CDR2 YYNGEE. The CDR3 nucleotides read TGTGCCAGCAGCGTAGTGACTAGCGCGGTAGCTGCAAACATTCAGTACTTC. Translating it yields CASSVVTSAVAANIQYF.

This rearrangement joins TRBV6-1 to TRBJ2-3, with 8 bases matching TRBD1. Germline-derived CDR1 and CDR2 are MNHNS and SASEGT. This CDR3 is built from 14 residues. V was pared by 7 bases and J by 6 bases, with 9 bases of the junction left unmatched. Here the CDR3 DNA reads TGTGCCAGCATTCAGGACAGGGCCGGTGATACGCAGTATTTT. It translates to CASIQDRAGDTQYF.

In this sample, this clonotype turned up a few times. This sequence joins TRBV6-5 and TRBJ2-7; D tentatively fits TRBD1 or TRBD2 (5 bases each). The CDR3 loop spans 14 amino acids. Trimming removed 6 bases from V and 3 bases from J, with 15 bases in between. Germline V lookup: CDR1 MNHEY, CDR2 SVGAGI. The CDR3, as DNA: TGTGCCAGCAGCCGCCGGGACGGATACTACGAGCAGTACTTC. It specifies CASSRRDGYYEQYF.

This rearrangement joins TRBV12-3 or TRBV12-4 to TRBJ2-2, with D possibly being TRBD1 or TRBD2 (6 bases each). The V and J ends lost 1 base and 0 bases respectively, with 15 bases between them. The CDR3 runs to 18 residues. The CDR3 spells CASSLELGGYSNTGELFF. CDR3 DNA sequence: TGTGCCAGCAGTTTAGAGCTAGGGGGGTACTCGAACACCGGGGAGCTGTTTTTT.

The chain employs TRBV9 and TRBJ2-5; possible D gene TRBD1, 5 bases. Germline V gene sequence: CDR1 SGDLS, CDR2 YYNGEE. The V end was cut by 3 bases, the J end by 4 bases, with 10 bases between. CDR3 length: 13 amino acids. CDR3 DNA sequence: TGTGCCAGCAGCGGGGGCAGGGCAGAGACCCAGTACTTC. The encoded protein is CASSGGRAETQYF.

This clonotype was detected a few times. J is TRBJ1-2 and V is TRBV5-1, with 10 bases aligning to TRBD1. Trimming cost V 2 bases and J 4 bases; bases outside gene matches: 5. CDR3 length equals 15 residues. CDR1 SGHRS and CDR2 YFSETQ come from the germline V gene. Written as DNA, the CDR3 is TGCGCCAGCAGCTTCGGGACAGGGGAGAGCTATGGCTACACCTTC. It is translated as CASSFGTGESYGYTF. Complete variable domain (other parts from reference TRBV5-1 and TRBJ1-2): KAGVTQTPRYLIKTRGQQVTLSCSPISGHRSVSWYQQTPGQGLQFLFEYFSETQRNKGNFPGRFSGRQFSNSRSEMNVSTLELGDSALYLCASSFGTGESYGYTFGSGTRLTVV.

The chain links TRBV4-1 to TRBJ2-1; 7 bases are shared with TRBD2. The CDR3 runs to 14 residues. V dropped 1 base and J dropped 5; count of bases not matched to a gene: 2. Germline CDR1 MGHRA, CDR2 YSYEKL. The CDR3 sequence is CASSQGRENNEQFF. The CDR3 coding sequence is TGCGCCAGCAGCCAAGGGCGGGAGAACAATGAGCAGTTCTTC.

This clonotype has more than one count but fewer than ten. The V call is TRBV6-5, the J call TRBJ1-4; 7 nucleotides agree with TRBD1. J gave up 7 bases and V 6 bases, and 8 bases lay outside the gene matches. From germline, CDR1 is MNHEY and CDR2 SVGAGI. The CDR3 totals 14 residues. In nucleotides, the CDR3 is TGTGCCAGCAGCCACGACAGGGTATCTGAAAAACTGTTTTTT. This translates into CASSHDRVSEKLFF.

In this sample, this clonotype turned up a few times. The genes are TRBV5-6 and TRBJ2-7; the D gene is possibly TRBD1 (6 bases). Trimming pared 4 bases from V and 4 bases from J, leaving 15 bases between. Germline CDR1 reads SGHDT; CDR2 reads YYEEEE. The CDR3 is made up of 14 amino acids. CDR3 in DNA: TGTGCCAGCAGCCCCCACAGGGAGTTGTACGAGCAGTACGTC. Its protein is CASSPHRELYEQYV.

The gene calls are TRBV7-9 and TRBJ1-4; tentative D call: TRBD1 (5 bases). There are 15 residues in the CDR3. Germline V gene sequence: CDR1 SEHNR, CDR2 FQNEAQ (reference sequence). V was clipped by 2 bases and J by 11 bases, with 18 bases between them. The CDR3 sequence is CASSLHARVGPKLFF. The DNA for the CDR3 is TGTGCCAGCAGCTTACACGCCCGAGTGGGGCCGAAACTGTTTTTT.

This clonotype was detected only a few times. The chain carries TRBV24-1 and TRBJ2-1; D possibly corresponds to TRBD1 (5 bases). Trimming took off 3 bases at V and 5 bases at J, with 13 bases between the two ends. The CDR3 is 15 amino acids. Germline V gene sequence: CDR1 KGHDR, CDR2 SFDVKD. The CDR3 loop is CATSDLLDRDNEQFF. DNA of the CDR3: TGTGCCACCAGTGATCTTCTCGACAGAGACAATGAGCAGTTCTTC.

This clonotype was observed a few times. This chain links TRBV28 with TRBJ2-7, with a possible D match to TRBD1 (8 bases). This CDR3 comprises 14 residues. V was cut by 10 bases and J by 0 bases, with 16 bases left in between. CDR1 and CDR2 (germline): MDHEN, SYDVKM. CDR3 in amino acids: CATQQGGSSYEQYV. The CDR3 DNA reads TGTGCCACACAACAGGGGGGGAGCTCCTACGAGCAGTACGTC.

This clonotype appeared many times. This sequence joins TRBV18 and TRBJ2-1; the D gene could be TRBD1 or TRBD2 (5 bases each). V was shortened by 5 bases and J by 4 bases, with 9 bases between the two germline ends. The CDR3 has 13 amino acids. CDR1 and CDR2 from the germline V gene are KGHSH and LQKENI. CDR3 DNA: TGTGCCAGCTCAGGGACGGTTTACAATGAGCAGTTCTTC. It codes for CASSGTVYNEQFF.

This sequence joins TRBV12-2 and TRBJ1-2. TRBV12-2 is termed a pseudogene. The CDR3 totals 12 residues. In DNA form, the CDR3 reads TGTGCAAGTCGCCCCAGTGGGTGCGTCTACACCTTC. It encodes CASRPSGCVYTF.

This clonotype has just a few counts. This rearrangement joins TRBV11-2 to TRBJ1-2, with D unclear. Per the germline V gene, CDR1 is SGHAT and CDR2 is FQNNGV. Trimming took 2 bases from V and 6 from J, leaving 7 bases between them. The CDR3 extends over 12 amino acids. The CDR3 protein is CASSLMEDGYTF. The CDR3 coding sequence is TGTGCCAGCAGCTTAATGGAGGATGGCTACACCTTC.

This clonotype was observed many times. The gene calls are TRBV7-2 and TRBJ1-1; tentative D call: TRBD1 (5 bases). The germline gives CDR1 SGHTA, CDR2 FQGNSA. There are 14 residues in the CDR3. The germline V and J ends were trimmed by 2 bases and 3 bases, with 10 bases remaining between them. CDR3 DNA: TGTGCCAGCAGCTTATTTGGGGGGGACACTGAAGCTTTCTTT. Amino acids: CASSLFGGDTEAFF.

This clonotype was seen only a few times. The chain is built from TRBV12-3 or TRBV12-4 and TRBJ2-7; maybe TRBD1 (6 bases). With 6 bases removed from V and 5 bases from J, the gap between germline ends came to 14 bases. This CDR3 is built from 13 residues. CDR3 DNA sequence: TGTGCCAGCAGGGCCACAGGGAACCACGAGCAGTACTTC. It translates to CASRATGNHEQYF.

The chain uses TRBV12-3 or TRBV12-4 and TRBJ2-1, with unresolved D. CDR3 size: 13 residues. Trimming shortened V by 4 bases and J by 3 bases, and 7 bases separated the two germline ends. CDR3 sequence reads: CASSSQIYNEQFF. CDR3 coding DNA: TGTGCCAGCAGTTCCCAGATCTACAATGAGCAGTTCTTC.